The present T cell receptor (beta chain) was sequenced within a study of CD8 T cells in ankylosing spondylitis. General study points: What seemed typical of ankylosing spondylitis blood was a TCR beta motif built from about 8 highly homologous variants. Reports say disease-linked clones showed up significantly more in matched ankylosing spondylitis synovial fluid.

The CDR3 has 14 residues. The V and J ends lost 5 bases and 3 bases, in that order; junction bases with no gene match: 5. Germline V lookup: CDR1 PRHDT, CDR2 FYEKMQ (reference sequence). With respect to this clonotype: Its antigen remains unidentified.

One entry per CDR3 protein results from TCRdb running MiXCR on the 5' RACE reads. The sample holds some 85,000 distinct CDR3 sequences, around 8.3% seen once. This chain uses TRBV13 with TRBJ1-2, with 8 positions matching TRBD1. The receptor's source is a male donor with ankylosing spondylitis. Sequenced input: blood, either unsorted or a sorted T cell fraction (not recorded which). The CDR3 spells CASSSRQGYYGYTF. CDR3 nucleotide sequence: TGTGCCAGCAGCAGTAGACAGGGGTACTATGGCTACACCTTC.